In this sample, the clone carrying this T cell receptor (beta chain) turned up once. Antigen specificity is unknown. Amplification used 60 Vbeta primers and 13 Jbeta primers. The assay was immunoSEQ multiplex PCR, and TCRdb's table has in-frame clones only and misses some. This table holds 150,000 to 200,000 clones, roughly 78% found once. CDR1 is MRHNA, CDR2 SNTAGT, per germline. The germline V and J ends were trimmed by 8 bases and 1 base, with 14 bases remaining between them. There are 14 residues in the CDR3. This specimen comes from a study of cytomegalovirus exposure and HLA in healthy donors. Study-wide results and caveats: In a later analysis, a missense DCLRE1C variant was linked to TCR beta V- and J-gene trimming. Across donors, presence/absence analyses took sequencing depth to be roughly uniform. Later work showed greater clonal expansion in HLA-associated TCR beta chains than in equally common others.

The chain uses TRBV6-4 and TRBJ1-1, with D possibly being TRBD1 (6 bases). The sequenced material came from PBMCs. The TCR sequence derives from a woman aged 45 to 65 in good health and CMV-seropositive. The DNA for the CDR3 is TGTGCCAGCTATTGGACAGATGAGAACACTGAAGCTTTCTTT. This translates into CASYWTDENTEAFF.